What follows describes a single T cell receptor beta chain. Clones were sequenced by immunoSEQ multiplex PCR, and TCRdb holds only the in-frame ones, with some missing. The data hold roughly 2,500,000 clones, with roughly 93% observed a single time. With V trimmed by 5 bases and J by 5 bases, 11 bases remained unmatched. From germline, CDR1 is ENHRY and CDR2 SYGVKD. The CDR3 runs to 16 residues. The data belong to a study of shared clonotypes between healthy human individuals. The sequence was obtained from a man between 18 and 29 years old in good health. Some clones in this sample may be carry-over from other donors' samples. The rearrangement uses TRBV10-3 and TRBJ2-1, with 8 bases that match TRBD1. The specimen was naive CD4+ T cells from PBMCs. Regarding subset: CD45RA+ positively selected. The CDR3 nucleotides read TGTGCCATCAGTTGGTCCGGACAGGGCCCAAACAATGAGCAGTTCTTC. Translated: CAISWSGQGPNNEQFF.